The rows below give T cell receptor beta chains drawn from one sample of a study of T-cell memory formation after mild COVID-19. Each CDR3 protein is one row after TCRdb ran MiXCR on the 5' RACE reads. The data show 500,000 to 650,000 distinct CDR3 sequences, with roughly a fifth seen just once and approximately 8% held by the top ten. The sample comprised PBMCs or a T cell subset sorted from them (not recorded which). The receptors shown here come from an adult woman who had mild COVID-19 (a few samples of this study predate the infection). Cell type and time point are not known. The CDR3 runs from the conserved cysteine through the conserved F or W. The D gene is left open where the match is weak. Expanded clones are given a class, and other clones once, few, many or no size at all.

d_gene	j_gene	abundance	v_gene	CDR3nt	CDR3aa
.	TRBJ2-1	.	TRBV12-3/TRBV12-4	TGTGCCAGCAACGTTGGTACCTACAATGAGCAGTTCTTC	CASNVGTYNEQFF
.	TRBJ1-1	few	TRBV29-1	TGCAGCGTTGAAGGGCAGTTGAACACTGAAGCTTTCTTT	CSVEGQLNTEAFF
TRBD1	TRBJ1-5	few	TRBV12-3/TRBV12-4	TGTGCCAGCCGCGACAGGGGATTTCAGCCCCAGCATTTT	CASRDRGFQPQHF
TRBD1	TRBJ2-7	.	TRBV6-5	TGTGCCATCAGTCGAGGAAGACAGGGGGCTACTTACGAGCAGTACTTC	CAISRGRQGATYEQYF
TRBD1	TRBJ2-7	few	TRBV5-6	TGTGCCAGCATCCACCGGGACAGTCCCTCCTACGAGCAGTACTTC	CASIHRDSPSYEQYF
.	TRBJ2-7	.	TRBV9	TGTGCCAGCAGCGGCACTAGCTTCTACGAGCAGTACTTC	CASSGTSFYEQYF
.	TRBJ1-1	.	TRBV18	TGTGCCAGCTCACCCGAATTCAACACTGAAGCTTTCTTT	CASSPEFNTEAFF
.	TRBJ1-1	.	TRBV3-1	TGTGCCAGCAGCAGGGGCACGAACACTGAAGCTTTCTTT	CASSRGTNTEAFF
.	TRBJ2-6	few	TRBV5-1	TGCGCCAGCAGCATTGACGGTAGCTCTGGGGCCAACGTCCTGACTTTC	CASSIDGSSGANVLTF
.	TRBJ1-1	few	TRBV23-1	TGCGCCAGCACCCAAATCGATTGGACTGAAGCTTTCTTT	CASTQIDWTEAFF
TRBD2	TRBJ2-7	many	TRBV9	TGTGCCAGCAGCGCCATACCGGGACTAGCGGGAGTTGAGCAGTACTTC	CASSAIPGLAGVEQYF
TRBD1	TRBJ2-7	few	TRBV10-3	TGTGCCATCAGTAAGGGGGCCGAGCAGTACTTC	CAISKGAEQYF
TRBD1	TRBJ2-3	few	TRBV11-3	TGTGCCAGCAGCTCTAACCCGACAGGGGCAGATACGCAGTATTTT	CASSSNPTGADTQYF
.	TRBJ2-7	few	TRBV12-3/TRBV12-4	TGTGCCAGCAGTTTACCTCCCAACGAGCAGTACTTC	CASSLPPNEQYF
.	TRBJ2-2	.	TRBV7-9	TGTGCCAGCAGGGTAATCGGGGAGCTGTTTTTT	CASRVIGELFF
TRBD2	TRBJ2-5	few	TRBV6-2/TRBV6-3	TGTGCCAGCAGCGGACTAGCGGGAGGAGGGGAGACCCAGTACTTC	CASSGLAGGGETQYF
TRBD1	TRBJ2-5	few	TRBV11-2	TGTGCCAGCGGGGATTGGATAAGGCGGGGTCCCGGACAGGGGGCAGGGACCCAGTACTTC	CASGDWIRRGPGQGAGTQYF
TRBD1	TRBJ1-2	.	TRBV7-9	TGTGCCAGCAGCTTACGGGTGTTACAGGGGGCAACCTTC	CASSLRVLQGATF
TRBD1	TRBJ1-1	.	TRBV6-5	TGTGCCAGCGCACCTGGGACAGGGGTAAGAAAAGCTTTCTTT	CASAPGTGVRKAFF
.	TRBJ2-7	.	TRBV29-1	TGCAGCGTTGTCTGGCATCACTCCTACGAGCAGTACTTC	CSVVWHHSYEQYF
.	TRBJ2-2	.	TRBV4-2	TGTGCCAGCAGCCAAGGGGCGGCGCTGAACACCGGGGAGCTGTTTTTT	CASSQGAALNTGELFF
.	TRBJ2-5	many	TRBV15	TGTGCCACCAGCAGAGATTCAGCAGAGACCCAGTACTTC	CATSRDSAETQYF
.	TRBJ2-7	.	TRBV7-8	TGTGCCAGCAGCTTCCTAACAGGGGAGGGCTCCTACGAGCAGTACTTC	CASSFLTGEGSYEQYF
TRBD1	TRBJ1-2	.	TRBV4-1	TGCGCCAGCAGCCCTCGGGACAGCTATGGCTACACCTTC	CASSPRDSYGYTF
TRBD1	TRBJ1-1	once	TRBV12-5	TGTGCTAGTGGCCACAGGGGGGACACTGAAGCTTTCTTT	CASGHRGDTEAFF
.	TRBJ1-4	.	TRBV20-1	TGCAGTGCGTATGCCGGGACCAGGCATCCTTTTAATGAAAAACTGTTTTTT	CSAYAGTRHPFNEKLFF
TRBD1	TRBJ2-2	.	TRBV11-2	TGTGCCAGCAGGCAGGGGGCCTCGAACACCGGGGAGCTGTTTTTT	CASRQGASNTGELFF
.	TRBJ2-2	.	TRBV5-1	TGCGCCAGCAGCTTGGGGGCCAGCCACACCGGGGAGCTGTTTTTT	CASSLGASHTGELFF
TRBD2	TRBJ2-5	few	TRBV7-2	TGTGCCAGCAGTTTCCGGACTAGCGGGGGGGAAGAGACCCAGTACTTC	CASSFRTSGGEETQYF
TRBD2	TRBJ2-1	few	TRBV25-1	TGTGCCAGCAGTGCGCACGTCGGGACTAGCGGGGGGCCTGAGCAGTTCTTC	CASSAHVGTSGGPEQFF
.	TRBJ1-3	.	TRBV9	TGTGCCAGCAGTGATTCAGGGGATCCAGGAAACACCATATATTTT	CASSDSGDPGNTIYF
.	TRBJ2-3	once	TRBV7-2	TGTGCCAGCAGCCCAGTGGGGATTTCAGATACGCAGTATTTT	CASSPVGISDTQYF
TRBD1	TRBJ1-6	many	TRBV18	TGTGCCAGCTCACCATTTTGGGACAGGGCAAATTCACCCCTCCACTTT	CASSPFWDRANSPLHF
TRBD1	TRBJ1-4	.	TRBV9	TGTGCCAGCAGCGGGGACAGCCTTAATGAAAAACTGTTTTTT	CASSGDSLNEKLFF
.	TRBJ2-3	few	TRBV6-5	TGTGCCAGCACCCCCCTCAAAGATTACTATGCGTTCCTCACAGATACGCAGTATTTT	CASTPLKDYYAFLTDTQYF
.	TRBJ2-5	.	TRBV5-5	TGTGCCAGCAGCTCGGACGGTCGACAAGAGACCCAGTACTTC	CASSSDGRQETQYF
.	TRBJ1-2	few	TRBV30	TGTGCCTGGATCCGTGGAGGCGGTGGCTACACCTTC	CAWIRGGGGYTF
TRBD2	TRBJ2-7	.	TRBV6-1	TGTGCCAGCAGTGAAGAGAAAGGACTAGCGTCCTACGAGCAGTACTTC	CASSEEKGLASYEQYF
.	TRBJ2-2	.	TRBV24-1	TGTGCCACCAGTGATATAGGGGGGAACACCGGGGAGCTGTTTTTT	CATSDIGGNTGELFF
TRBD2	TRBJ2-3	few	TRBV12-3/TRBV12-4	TGTGCCAGCAGGCCCGGGACTAGCTACACAGATACGCAGTATTTT	CASRPGTSYTDTQYF